Following are 15 T cell receptor beta chains from one sample sequenced in a study of blood T cell repertoires in COVID-19. The protocol was immunoSEQ multiplex PCR, while the TCRdb copy is restricted to in-frame clones and leaves out a portion. The sample has around 150,000 clones, 80% seen once. The sequencing input was PBMCs or T cells enriched from blood (not recorded which). These receptors originate from a man in his forties or fifties who had recovered from COVID-19.

CDR3 sequence (DNA): TGTGCCAGCAGTGCCCTAGCGGGGAACAATGAGCAGTTCTTC. Residues: CASSALAGNNEQFF. The gene calls are TRBV6-4 and TRBJ2-1, with TRBD2 matching over 9 bases. The J segment lost 5 bases and the V segment lost 4 bases, leaving 3 bases of the junction unmatched. The length of the CDR3 is 14 residues. CDR1 and CDR2 from the germline V gene are MRHNA and SNTAGT.

V gene TRBV18 combines with J gene TRBJ2-1; D is ambiguous. Germline V gene lookup returns CDR1 KGHSH and CDR2 LQKENI. The CDR3 is 17 residues long. The ends were cut back, 0 bases at V and 4 bases at J, with 16 bases in the middle. The CDR3 DNA sequence: TGTGCCAGCTCACCACCGTTGTCCCTGGCGGCATACAATGAGCAGTTCTTC. This sequence encodes CASSPPLSLAAYNEQFF.

The chain carries TRBV5-4 and TRBJ1-4, with 9 bases lining up with TRBD1. CDR1 is SGHNT and CDR2 is YYREEE in the germline V gene (reference sequence). Trimming removed 4 bases from V and 8 bases from J; junction bases left unmatched: 3. The CDR3 covers 13 residues. The CDR3 DNA sequence: TGTGCCAGCAGCGGGGGACAGGGCGAAAAACTGTTTTTT. Protein: CASSGGQGEKLFF. Looking up the rest from reference TRBV5-4 and TRBJ1-4 gives the full variable domain: ETGVTQSPTHLIKTRGQQVTLRCSSQSGHNTVSWYQQALGQGPQFIFQYYREEENGRGNFPPRFSGLQFPNYSSELNVNALELDDSALYLCASSGGQGEKLFFGSGTQLSVL.

This clone was detected only once. The rearrangement links TRBV5-4 to TRBJ1-2; 8 positions match TRBD1. CDR1 SGHNT and CDR2 YYREEE come from the germline V gene (reference sequence). The length of the CDR3 is 13 residues. V was clipped by 4 bases and J by 8 bases; unmatched bases: 7. The CDR3 here is CASSRGQGEGYTF. The CDR3 nucleotides read TGTGCCAGCAGCCGTGGACAGGGCGAAGGCTACACCTTC.

This sequence joins TRBV10-1 and TRBJ2-7; D not resolved. Between the trimmed V and J ends, which lost 8 bases and 1 base, there was a span of 9 bases. The CDR3 has 12 residues. Germline CDR1 WNHNN, CDR2 SYGVQD (reference sequence). The chain's CDR3 is CASFSSSYEQYV. CDR3 nucleotide sequence: TGCGCCAGCTTTTCCTCTTCCTACGAGCAGTACGTC.

The rearrangement links TRBV9 to TRBJ2-7; maybe TRBD1 (5 bases). Trimming took 0 bases from V and 3 from J, leaving 10 bases between them. The CDR3 has 14 amino acids. The germline CDR1 and CDR2 sequences are SGDLS and YYNGEE. The chain's CDR3 is CASSVGGVDYEQYF. The CDR3 DNA reads as TGTGCCAGCAGCGTAGGGGGCGTAGACTACGAGCAGTACTTC.

V is TRBV7-3 and J is TRBJ2-7; 8 positions agree with TRBD1. CDR1 SGHTA and CDR2 FQGTGA come from the germline V gene. Trimming took 5 bases from V and 2 from J; bases not matched to a gene: 8. The CDR3 loop spans 15 amino acids. The CDR3 nucleotides are TGTGCCAGCAGCCCTGGGACAGGTGGCCCCTACGAGCAGTACTTC. This encodes CASSPGTGGPYEQYF. The full variable domain, its missing parts supplied by reference TRBV7-3 and TRBJ2-7, is GAGVSQTPSNKVTEKGKYVELRCDPISGHTALYWYRQSLGQGPEFLIYFQGTGAADDSGLPNDRFFAVRPEGSVSTLKIQRTERGDSAVYLCASSPGTGGPYEQYFGPGTRLTVT.

Concerning this clone itself: The same CDR3 arises from other DNA sequences in this sample as well. The CDR3 loop is CSGRQGNTEAFF. The CDR3 nucleotides read TGCAGCGGCCGACAGGGGAACACTGAAGCTTTCTTT. This chain connects TRBV29-1 to TRBJ1-1, with TRBD1 identical over 7 bases. CDR3 length: 12 residues. V gave up 7 bases and J gave up 1 base; unmatched junction bases: 3. CDR1 is SQVTM and CDR2 is ANQGSEA in the germline V gene.

The V gene is TRBV6-2 or TRBV6-3, the J gene TRBJ1-5; the D gene is possibly TRBD1 (6 bases). Germline CDR1 MNHEY, CDR2 SVGEGT. V dropped 0 bases and J dropped 4 bases, with 16 bases sitting between them. The CDR3 totals 17 residues. CDR3 coding DNA: TGTGCCAGCAGTTACTCCCTGGGGGGGGCAGGTAATCAGCCCCAGCATTTT. It yields the protein CASSYSLGGAGNQPQHF.

This chain links TRBV6-5 with TRBJ2-3, with a possible D match to TRBD2 (5 bases). The CDR3 contains 14 residues. V was pared by 0 bases and J by 3 bases, with 7 bases between. The germline V gene encodes CDR1 MNHEY and CDR2 SVGAGI. The CDR3 DNA is TGTGCCAGCAGTTACTCGTCGGGGACAGATACGCAGTATTTT. The encoded protein is CASSYSSGTDTQYF.

The chain couples TRBV2 to TRBJ1-1, with 9 bases that match TRBD1. The CDR3 extends over 14 amino acids. Germline V CDR1 and CDR2: SNHLY, FYNNEI. Unmatched junction bases numbered 9, after V lost 6 bases and J lost 7 bases. This CDR3 reads CASSGQGNYNEAFF. The CDR3 bases are TGTGCCAGCAGCGGACAGGGGAATTATAATGAAGCTTTCTTT.

There are a few counts of this clone. The rearrangement links TRBV5-4 to TRBJ1-2; D possibly corresponds to TRBD1 (6 bases). Germline assignment: CDR1 SGHNT and CDR2 YYREEE (reference sequence). CDR3 size: 12 residues. For the CDR3, the DNA is TGTGCTATCGCCAGGGGCCTCTATGGCTACACCTTC. Residues: CAIARGLYGYTF. Looking up the rest from reference TRBV5-4 and TRBJ1-2 gives the full variable domain: ETGVTQSPTHLIKTRGQQVTLRCSSQSGHNTVSWYQQALGQGPQFIFQYYREEENGRGNFPPRFSGLQFPNYSSELNVNALELDDSALYLCAIARGLYGYTFGSGTRLTVV.

This chain links TRBV5-1 with TRBJ1-2; maybe TRBD1 (5 bases). Germline V gene data show CDR1 as SGHRS and CDR2 as YFSETQ. Trimming stripped 0 bases from V and 5 bases from J, with 14 bases between. The CDR3 totals 15 residues. In DNA form, the CDR3 reads TGCGCCAGCAGCTTGGCGCGCGATGGGGCTTATGGCTACACCTTC. As protein: CASSLARDGAYGYTF.

The chain has TRBV30 and TRBJ1-1; TRBD1 matches 9 bases. CDR3 length: 14 amino acids. Looked up from germline, CDR1 is GTSNPN and CDR2 is SVGIG (reference sequence). The trim removed 8 bases at V and 10 bases at J, leaving 17 bases unmatched. DNA of the CDR3: TGTGCCGGGGAACAGGGTGGACAGGGGAGAGGAGCTTTCTTT. Its protein is CAGEQGGQGRGAFF.

V is TRBV5-1 and J is TRBJ2-3, with TRBD2 matching 7 bases. The CDR3 length is 16 residues. Germline V gene data show CDR1 as SGHRS and CDR2 as YFSETQ. The trim removed 5 bases at V and 2 bases at J, leaving 11 bases unmatched. CDR3 residues: CASRTALATFTDTQYF. CDR3 DNA: TGCGCCAGCAGGACGGCACTAGCGACATTCACAGATACGCAGTATTTT.